Listed below are T cell receptor beta chains from one sample, sequenced in a study of cytomegalovirus exposure and HLA in healthy donors. Sequencing was performed with immunoSEQ multiplex PCR; in TCRdb, only in-frame clones are kept and a portion is missing. The sample carries around 150,000 clones, around 80% recorded once. Specimen: PBMCs. The receptors shown here come from a young man in good health. Both conserved end residues are part of each CDR3. D genes are given only for firm matches. Clone size is shown for a subset of rows, as once, few, many or a class of expanded clone.

D gene	V gene	J gene	clone size	CDR3 protein	CDR3 DNA
TRBD2	TRBV27	TRBJ2-7	NA	CASSLRGLAGSYEQYF	TGTGCCAGCAGTTTAAGGGGACTAGCGGGCTCCTACGAGCAGTACTTC
NA	TRBV29-1	TRBJ2-3	NA	CSVVGRESNTQYF	TGCAGCGTTGTTGGCAGGGAATCAAATACGCAGTATTTT
NA	TRBV28	TRBJ2-3	NA	CASSSSTGGTDTQYF	TGTGCCAGCAGTTCATCCACGGGGGGCACAGATACGCAGTATTTT
TRBD1	TRBV5-1	TRBJ1-1	NA	CASTFEPDRVKTEAFF	TGCGCCAGCACCTTTGAACCGGACAGGGTAAAAACTGAAGCTTTCTTT
NA	TRBV21-1	TRBJ2-7	NA	CATRASTGPGEQYF	TGTGCCACCAGAGCCTCTACAGGGCCAGGCGAGCAGTACTTC
NA	TRBV11-3	TRBJ2-3	NA	CASSLVVGSPDTQYF	TGTGCCAGCAGCTTAGTGGTGGGGAGCCCAGATACGCAGTATTTT
NA	TRBV6-5	TRBJ2-3	few	CASSYSLSTDTQYF	TGTGCCAGCAGTTACTCACTTTCTACAGATACGCAGTATTTT
NA	TRBV27	TRBJ2-2	NA	CASSLFAANTGELFF	TGTGCCAGCAGTTTATTTGCGGCGAACACCGGGGAGCTGTTTTTT
TRBD2	TRBV4-3	TRBJ2-5	NA	CASSPTGTSGKETQYF	TGCGCCAGCAGCCCAACAGGGACTAGCGGGAAAGAGACCCAGTACTTC
TRBD1	TRBV7-9	TRBJ2-7	NA	CASKAGGSYEQYF	TGTGCCAGCAAGGCAGGGGGCTCCTACGAGCAGTACTTC
TRBD1	TRBV29-1	TRBJ2-1	NA	CSARTGYNEQFF	TGCAGCGCGAGGACAGGGTACAATGAGCAGTTCTTC
NA	TRBV25-1	TRBJ2-3	NA	CASSALGGTQYF	TGTGCCAGCAGTGCCCTAGGGGGTACGCAGTATTTT
TRBD1	TRBV10-3	TRBJ2-5	NA	CATRGQLQETQYF	TGTGCCACCCGGGGACAGCTCCAAGAGACCCAGTACTTC
TRBD2	TRBV19	TRBJ2-1	NA	CASSELAGRSGEQFF	TGTGCCAGTAGTGAACTAGCGGGCCGAAGCGGGGAGCAGTTCTTC
TRBD2	TRBV5-4	TRBJ2-1	NA	CASSLELAGVVEQFF	TGTGCCAGCAGCTTGGAGCTAGCGGGAGTAGTTGAGCAGTTCTTC
NA	TRBV29-1	TRBJ2-1	once	CSPRALGNEQFF	TGCAGCCCGCGGGCCCTGGGCAATGAGCAGTTCTTC